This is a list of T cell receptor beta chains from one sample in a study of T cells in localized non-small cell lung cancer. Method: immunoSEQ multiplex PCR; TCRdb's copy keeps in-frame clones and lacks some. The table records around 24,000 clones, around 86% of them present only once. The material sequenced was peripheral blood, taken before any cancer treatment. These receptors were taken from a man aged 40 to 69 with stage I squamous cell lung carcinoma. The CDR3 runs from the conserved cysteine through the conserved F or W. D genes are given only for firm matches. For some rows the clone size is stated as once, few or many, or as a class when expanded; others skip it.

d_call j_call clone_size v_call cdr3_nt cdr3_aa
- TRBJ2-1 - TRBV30 TGTGCCTGGAGTGCTCGTCGCGAGCAGTTCTTC CAWSARREQFF
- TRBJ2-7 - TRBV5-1 TGCGCCAGCAGCTCGACCGATGGCCCCTACGAGCAGTACTTC CASSSTDGPYEQYF
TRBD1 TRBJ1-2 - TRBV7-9 TGTGCCAGCAGCCTAGGGACAGGGGGCGACAGGGGCTACACCTTC CASSLGTGGDRGYTF
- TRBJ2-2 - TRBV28 TGTGCCAGCAGCTGGGGCGACACCGGGGAGCTGTTTTTT CASSWGDTGELFF
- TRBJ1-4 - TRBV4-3 TGCGCCAGCAGCCGGCCTGGAGGAAATGAAAAACTGTTTTTT CASSRPGGNEKLFF
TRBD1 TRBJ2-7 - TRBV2 TGTGCCAGCACCGTCGGACAGGGGAAGGCCTACGAGCAGTACTTC CASTVGQGKAYEQYF
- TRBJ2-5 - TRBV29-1 TGCAGCGTTGAAGTAACGGGTCGAGGGAAGACCCAGTACTTC CSVEVTGRGKTQYF
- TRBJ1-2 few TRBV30 TGTGCCTGGAGTCTTAGGGAGTCGGGCGGCTACACCTTC CAWSLRESGGYTF
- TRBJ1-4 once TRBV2 TGTGCCAGCAGTGAGCAGGTTAATGAAAAACTGTTTTTT CASSEQVNEKLFF
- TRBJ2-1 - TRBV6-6 TGTGCCAGCAGTAATACAGGGAGCTCCTACAATGAGCAGTTCTTC CASSNTGSSYNEQFF
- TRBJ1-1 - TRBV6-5 TGTGCCAGCAGCAACGAGTACTGGAGTAACACTGAAGCTTTCTTT CASSNEYWSNTEAFF
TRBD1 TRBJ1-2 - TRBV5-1 TGCGCCAGCAGCTTGAGGGGACCTGACAGGGGAATTCACTATGGCTACACCTTC CASSLRGPDRGIHYGYTF
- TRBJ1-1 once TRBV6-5 TGTGCCAGCAGCGCAGCGGGAGTACGGCGGACTGAAGCTTTCTTT CASSAAGVRRTEAFF
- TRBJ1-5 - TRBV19 TGTGCCAGTAGTACGCGGGCACTGGGTCAGCCCCAGCATTTT CASSTRALGQPQHF
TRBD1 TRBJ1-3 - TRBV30 TGTGCCTGGAGTGCCCCGGGACAGGGGGCTGGAAACACCATATATTTT CAWSAPGQGAGNTIYF
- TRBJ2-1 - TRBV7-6 TGTGCCAGCAGCTCGGAACTCGGGGGTCACTACAATGAGCAGTTCTTC CASSSELGGHYNEQFF
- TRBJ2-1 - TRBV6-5 TGTGCCAGCAGTTCCGACACCCCTAGTAGGAATGAGCAGTTCTTC CASSSDTPSRNEQFF
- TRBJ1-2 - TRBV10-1 TGCGCCAGCAGTGAAGGTCGGAAGGGGATTGTTGGCTACACCTTC CASSEGRKGIVGYTF
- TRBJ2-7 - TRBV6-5 TGTGCCAGCAGTTACACTCAGGGGGGCGAGCAGTACTTC CASSYTQGGEQYF
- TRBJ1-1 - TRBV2 TGTGCCAGCAGTCCTTGGGGACAGAACACTGAAGCTTTCTTT CASSPWGQNTEAFF
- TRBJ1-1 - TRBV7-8 TGTGCCAGCAGTTACTACAGGGAGAACACTGAAGCTTTCTTT CASSYYRENTEAFF
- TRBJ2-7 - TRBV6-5 TGTGCCAGCAGTTATTACGAGGGTTACGAGCAGTACTTC CASSYYEGYEQYF
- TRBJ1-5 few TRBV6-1 TGTGCCAGCAGTGAAGGAGGGCAGGGGTATCAGCCCCAGCATTTT CASSEGGQGYQPQHF
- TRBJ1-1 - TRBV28 TGTGCCAGCAGTTTTGGGCGGAACACTGAAGCTTTCTTT CASSFGRNTEAFF
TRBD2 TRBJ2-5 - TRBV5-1 TGCGCCAGCAGCTTAGGGCGGACTAGGCTATGGGAGACCCAGTACTTC CASSLGRTRLWETQYF
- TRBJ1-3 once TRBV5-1 TGCGCCAGCAGAACAGGAGCTGGAAACACCATATATTTT CASRTGAGNTIYF
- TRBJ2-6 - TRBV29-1 TGCAGCGTCCTCACCTCTGGGGCCAACGTCCTGACTTTC CSVLTSGANVLTF
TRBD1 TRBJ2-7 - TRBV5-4 TGTGCCAGCAGCTCCGGGACAGGGGGCGTTGAGCAGTACTTC CASSSGTGGVEQYF
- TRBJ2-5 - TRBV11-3 TGTGCCAGCAGCCCCGGAGGAGGGGAGACCCAGTACTTC CASSPGGGETQYF
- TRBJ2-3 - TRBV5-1 TGCGCCTCCAGGGCCACAGATACGCAGTATTTT CASRATDTQYF
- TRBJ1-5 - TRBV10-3 TGTGCCTCCAGGGCGTATAGCAATCAGCCCCAGCATTTT CASRAYSNQPQHF